Listed here are 18 T cell receptor beta chains from one sample, sequenced in a study of glioma-infiltrating T cells after dendritic cell vaccination. Some clones are missing from TCRdb's copy, which holds only in-frame ones; the method was immunoSEQ multiplex PCR. The table lists about 92,000 clones, 65% to 90% of them singletons. Sample: blood, taken before dendritic cell vaccination. The receptors come from a human donor with glioblastoma.

The chain combines TRBV11-3 with TRBJ2-1, with 12 nucleotides matching TRBD2. The CDR3 loop spans 16 amino acids. CDR1 and CDR2 (germline): SGHNT, YENEEA. V lost 1 base to trimming and J lost 2 bases; unmatched junction nucleotides: 0. The chain's CDR3 is CASSLGTSGTYNEQFF. CDR3 sequence (DNA): TGTGCCAGCAGCTTAGGGACTAGCGGGACCTACAATGAGCAGTTCTTC.

The rearrangement links TRBV19 to TRBJ1-2; 9 bases agree with TRBD1. The junction had 15 bases not matched to a gene; V was cut back by 7 bases and J by 6 bases. Germline V gene sequence: CDR1 LNHDA, CDR2 SQIVND (reference sequence). The CDR3 is 16 amino acids. The CDR3 DNA sequence: TGTGCCAGTATTAACACCGGGACAGGGAAGATCCATGGCTACACCTTC. Translated: CASINTGTGKIHGYTF.

This clone is a singleton in its sample. The CDR3 DNA is TGTGCCAGCAGCTCTCGACAGGGGAATCAGCCCCAGCATTTT. It specifies CASSSRQGNQPQHF. The chain employs TRBV7-2 and TRBJ1-5; 8 bases align to TRBD1. Germline-derived CDR1 and CDR2 are SGHTA and FQGNSA. V was clipped by 4 bases and J by 4 bases; unmatched bases: 3. CDR3 size: 14 residues.

This clone has just one count. The rearrangement links TRBV13 to TRBJ2-7; 10 bases map to TRBD2. CDR3 length equals 16 residues. Trimming removed 5 bases from V and 3 bases from J; junction bases left unmatched: 10. The V gene's germline CDR1 is PRHDT and CDR2 FYEKMQ (reference sequence). The CDR3 loop is CASSPRGVAGGYEQYF. Here the CDR3 DNA reads TGTGCCAGCAGCCCCAGAGGAGTAGCGGGGGGCTACGAGCAGTACTTC.

CDR3 sequence (DNA): TGTGCCAGCAGTTCAGGGGGGTACTATGGCTACACCTTC. It yields the protein CASSSGGYYGYTF. The rearrangement joins TRBV28 to TRBJ1-2; 7 nucleotides match TRBD1. Germline CDR1 reads MDHEN; CDR2 reads SYDVKM. The CDR3 extends over 13 amino acids. V was pared by 4 bases and J by 3 bases, with 2 bases of the junction left unmatched.

The chain links TRBV14 to TRBJ2-5, with TRBD2 as a possible D gene (6 bases). Deletions cut 2 bases from V and 3 bases from J, with 16 bases between. The germline V gene encodes CDR1 SGHDN and CDR2 FVKESK. This CDR3 comprises 16 residues. In nucleotides, the CDR3 is TGTGCCAGCAGCCAAATGGGGACTGCCGAGGAAGAGACCCAGTACTTC. Translation: CASSQMGTAEEETQYF.

The chain combines TRBV7-2 with TRBJ1-5; D remains ambiguous. The ends were cut back, 5 bases at V and 3 bases at J, with 14 bases in the middle. This CDR3 is built from 15 residues. The germline V gene encodes CDR1 SGHTA and CDR2 FQGNSA. CDR3 bases: TGTGCCAGCAGCGGGCAAGAGGGCTTCAATCAGCCCCAGCATTTT. It specifies CASSGQEGFNQPQHF.

The rearrangement uses TRBV28 and TRBJ2-3; D remains ambiguous. The CDR3 runs 14 residues. Trimming removed 2 bases at V and 5 bases at J, with 11 bases between. The germline CDR1 and CDR2 sequences are MDHEN and SYDVKM. CDR3 sequence reads: CASSLDTSGDTQYF. In DNA form, the CDR3 reads TGTGCCAGCAGTTTAGATACTTCGGGAGATACGCAGTATTTT.

This sequence joins TRBV19 and TRBJ2-7, with 7 bases that match TRBD1. Germline CDR1 and CDR2: LNHDA and SQIVND (reference sequence). There are 15 residues in the CDR3. Unmatched junction bases numbered 10, after V lost 5 bases and J lost 3 bases. This chain's CDR3 is CASSWTGTALYEQYF. CDR3 nucleotide sequence: TGTGCCAGTAGTTGGACCGGGACAGCCCTCTACGAGCAGTACTTC.

J is TRBJ2-1 and V is TRBV5-1, with TRBD2 matching 8 bases. Germline V lookup: CDR1 SGHRS, CDR2 YFSETQ. The J segment lost 10 bases and the V segment lost 0 bases, leaving 9 bases of the junction unmatched. The CDR3 loop spans 15 amino acids. CDR3 amino acids: CASSLGGGQYLEQFF. DNA for the CDR3: TGCGCCAGCAGCTTGGGCGGGGGGCAATACCTCGAGCAGTTCTTC.

CDR3 residues: CASSLEPGGTF. The DNA of the CDR3 is TGTGCCAGCAGCTTAGAGCCAGGGGGCACCTTC. This chain joins TRBV7-9 and TRBJ1-2; 7 bases fit TRBD1. This CDR3 has 11 residues. With 1 base clipped from V and 13 bases from J, the junction kept 3 bases outside the gene matches. Germline assignment: CDR1 SEHNR and CDR2 FQNEAQ (reference sequence).

This chain connects TRBV9 to TRBJ1-4; no reliable D call. From germline, CDR1 is SGDLS and CDR2 YYNGEE. The V gene lost 3 bases and the J gene lost 8 bases, with 14 bases spanning the gap. The CDR3 loop spans 14 amino acids. CDR3: CASSAGRVGEKLFF. CDR3 nucleotide sequence: TGTGCCAGCAGCGCCGGGAGGGTAGGGGAAAAACTGTTTTTT.

CDR3 in DNA: TGTGCCAGCAGGGGCCGGACAGTCAACCAAGAGACCCAGTACTTC. Protein sequence: CASRGRTVNQETQYF. The chain links TRBV2 to TRBJ2-5; tentatively, D is TRBD1 (6 bases). The CDR3 is made up of 15 amino acids. Germline CDR1 and CDR2: SNHLY and FYNNEI. The ends were cut back, 6 bases at V and 0 bases at J, with 14 bases in the middle. The entire variable domain, with the rest obtained from reference TRBV2 and TRBJ2-5, is as follows: EPEVTQTPSHQVTQMGQEVILRCVPISNHLYFYWYRQILGQKVEFLVSFYNNEISEKSEIFDDQFSVERPDGSNFTLKIRSTKLEDSAMYFCASRGRTVNQETQYFGPGTRLLVL.

The chain links TRBV27 to TRBJ2-7, with D tentatively TRBD1 (6 bases). The CDR3 is 14 residues long. Germline-derived CDR1 and CDR2 are MNHEY and SMNVEV (reference sequence). Deletions cut 2 bases from V and 2 bases from J, with 10 bases between. The CDR3 loop reads CASSLQQGTYEQYF. CDR3 nucleotide sequence: TGTGCCAGCAGTTTACAACAGGGAACCTACGAGCAGTACTTC.

The chain employs TRBV5-1 and TRBJ1-1; 7 nucleotides align to TRBD1. The CDR3 runs 16 residues. Germline V lookup: CDR1 SGHRS, CDR2 YFSETQ. V dropped 0 bases and J dropped 0; count of bases not matched to a gene: 5. The CDR3 DNA sequence: TGCGCCAGCAGCTTGGACAGACAGGGAATGAACACTGAAGCTTTCTTT. Amino acid sequence: CASSLDRQGMNTEAFF. Variable domain in full (rest from reference TRBV5-1 and TRBJ1-1): KAGVTQTPRYLIKTRGQQVTLSCSPISGHRSVSWYQQTPGQGLQFLFEYFSETQRNKGNFPGRFSGRQFSNSRSEMNVSTLELGDSALYLCASSLDRQGMNTEAFFGQGTRLTVV.

V and J are TRBV15 and TRBJ1-2; D is unclear. The CDR3 length is 15 residues. Germline V lookup: CDR1 LNHNV, CDR2 YYDKDF (reference sequence). V gave up 3 bases and J gave up 8 bases, with 19 bases separating them. CDR3 DNA sequence: TGTGCCACCAGCAGCCTTCTGTTGGGGAGACTAGGCTACACCTTC. The encoded protein is CATSSLLLGRLGYTF.

The chain uses TRBV6-5 and TRBJ2-7, with 9 bases that match TRBD1. Germline values: CDR1 MNHEY, CDR2 SVGAGI. The CDR3 has 15 amino acids. The trim removed 2 bases at V and 6 bases at J, leaving 8 bases unmatched. The CDR3 DNA reads TGTGCCAGCAGTTACGCCGGGACAGGGAGGGCCGAGCAGTACTTC. Its translation is CASSYAGTGRAEQYF.

The chain is built from TRBV27 and TRBJ1-2; D gene ambiguous. Germline-derived CDR1 and CDR2 are MNHEY and SMNVEV (reference sequence). Trimming left V 2 bases short and J 8 bases short, with 18 bases between. The CDR3 runs 15 residues. The CDR3 reads CASSLGPETLLGYTF. DNA for the CDR3: TGTGCCAGCAGTTTAGGTCCAGAAACGCTCCTCGGCTACACCTTC.